This TCR beta chain derives from a study of cytotoxic CD8 clonotypes in ibrutinib-treated CLL. Study information: The subjects consisted of 11 to 12 relapsed/refractory and about 14 treatment-naive individuals, with about 17 IGHV unmutated. Findings and caveats of the study: Baseline clonality exceeded age-matched healthy donors and tracked circulating CD8+ T-cell counts. Progressing and sustained-remission patients had different sampling times.

The intended depth for sequencing was 1 in 200,000 to 1 in 1 million T cells. Here immunoSEQ multiplex PCR was the method, and the copy in TCRdb shows in-frame clones only, minus some. Found here are around 70,000 clones, over 75% of them singletons; the top ten hold around 3.3%. Remarks on this clone: Its cognate antigen is unknown.

The clonotype originates from a human donor with chronic lymphocytic leukemia. Sequences were derived from PBMCs, sampled after 12 months of ibrutinib treatment.

CDR3 bases: TGTGCCAGCAGTTTTCCAGGGGCGAATACGCAGTATTTT. Amino acids: CASSFPGANTQYF. V gene TRBV27 combines with J gene TRBJ2-3, with D possibly matching TRBD1 (6 bases). The V and J ends lost 3 bases and 7 bases respectively, with 11 bases between them. Germline V CDR1 and CDR2: MNHEY, SMNVEV (reference sequence). The CDR3 runs 13 residues.